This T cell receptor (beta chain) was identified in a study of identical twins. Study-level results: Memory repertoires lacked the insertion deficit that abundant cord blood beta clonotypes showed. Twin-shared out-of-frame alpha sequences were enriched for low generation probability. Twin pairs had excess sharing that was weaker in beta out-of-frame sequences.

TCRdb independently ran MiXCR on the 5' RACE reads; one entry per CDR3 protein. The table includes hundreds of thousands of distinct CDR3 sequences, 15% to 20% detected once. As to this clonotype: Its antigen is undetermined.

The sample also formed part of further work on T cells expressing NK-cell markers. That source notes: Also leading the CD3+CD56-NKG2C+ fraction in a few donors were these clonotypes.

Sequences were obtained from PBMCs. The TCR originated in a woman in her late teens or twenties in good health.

This chain's CDR3 is CASSNPARRLLEQFF. The DNA of the CDR3 is TGTGCCAGCAGTAACCCTGCTCGACGGCTGTTGGAGCAGTTCTTC. This chain uses TRBV12-3 or TRBV12-4 with TRBJ2-1; D ambiguous. Trimming cost V 5 bases and J 10 bases, with 21 bases left between them. This CDR3 has 15 amino acids.